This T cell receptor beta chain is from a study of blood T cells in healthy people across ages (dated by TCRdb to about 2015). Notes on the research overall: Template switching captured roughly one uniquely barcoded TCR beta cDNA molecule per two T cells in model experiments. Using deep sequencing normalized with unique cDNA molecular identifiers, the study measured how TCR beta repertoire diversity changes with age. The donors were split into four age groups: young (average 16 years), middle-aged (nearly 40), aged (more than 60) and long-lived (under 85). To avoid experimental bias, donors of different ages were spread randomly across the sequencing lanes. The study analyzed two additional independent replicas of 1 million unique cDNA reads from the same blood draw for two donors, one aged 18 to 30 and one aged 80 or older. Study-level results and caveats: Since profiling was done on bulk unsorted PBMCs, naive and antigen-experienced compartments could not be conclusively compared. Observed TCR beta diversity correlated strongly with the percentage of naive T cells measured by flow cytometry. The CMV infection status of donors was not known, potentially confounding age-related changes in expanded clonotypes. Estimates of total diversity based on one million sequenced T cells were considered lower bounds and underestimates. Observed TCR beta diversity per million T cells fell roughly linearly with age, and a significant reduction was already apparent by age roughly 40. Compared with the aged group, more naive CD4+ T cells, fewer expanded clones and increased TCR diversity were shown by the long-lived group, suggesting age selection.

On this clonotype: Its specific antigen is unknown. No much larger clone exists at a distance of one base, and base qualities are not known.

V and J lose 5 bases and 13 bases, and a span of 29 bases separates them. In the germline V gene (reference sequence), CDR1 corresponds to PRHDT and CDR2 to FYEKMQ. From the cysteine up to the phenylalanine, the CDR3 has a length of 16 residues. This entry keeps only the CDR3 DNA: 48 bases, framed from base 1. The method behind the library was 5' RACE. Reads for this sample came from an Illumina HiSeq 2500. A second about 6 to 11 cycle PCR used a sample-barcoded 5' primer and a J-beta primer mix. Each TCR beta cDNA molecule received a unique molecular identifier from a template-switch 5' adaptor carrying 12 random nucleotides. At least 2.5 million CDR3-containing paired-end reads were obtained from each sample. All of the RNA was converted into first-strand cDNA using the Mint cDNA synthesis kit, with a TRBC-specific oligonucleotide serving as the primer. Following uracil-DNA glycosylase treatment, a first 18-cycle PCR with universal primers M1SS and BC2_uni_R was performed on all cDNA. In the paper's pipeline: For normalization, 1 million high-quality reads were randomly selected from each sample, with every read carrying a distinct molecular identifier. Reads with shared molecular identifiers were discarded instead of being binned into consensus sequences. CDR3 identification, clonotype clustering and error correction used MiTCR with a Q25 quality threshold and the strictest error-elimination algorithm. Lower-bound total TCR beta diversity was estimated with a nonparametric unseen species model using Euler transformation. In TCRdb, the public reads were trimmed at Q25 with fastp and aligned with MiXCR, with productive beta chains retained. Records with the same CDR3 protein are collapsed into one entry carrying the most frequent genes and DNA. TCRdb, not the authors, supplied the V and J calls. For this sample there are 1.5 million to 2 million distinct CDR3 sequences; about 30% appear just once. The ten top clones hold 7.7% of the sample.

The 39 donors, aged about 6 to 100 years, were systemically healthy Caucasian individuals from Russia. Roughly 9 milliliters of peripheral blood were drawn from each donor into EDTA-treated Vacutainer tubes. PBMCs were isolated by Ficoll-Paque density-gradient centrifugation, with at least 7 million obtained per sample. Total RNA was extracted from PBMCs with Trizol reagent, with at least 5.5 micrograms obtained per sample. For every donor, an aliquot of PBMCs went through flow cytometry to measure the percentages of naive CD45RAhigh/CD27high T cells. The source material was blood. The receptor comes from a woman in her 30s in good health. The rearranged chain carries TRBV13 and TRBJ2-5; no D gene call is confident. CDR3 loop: CASSTARAGRAEVSYF. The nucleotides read TGTGCCAGCAGCACCGCACGAGCAGGAAGGGCTGAGGTTTCGTACTTC.